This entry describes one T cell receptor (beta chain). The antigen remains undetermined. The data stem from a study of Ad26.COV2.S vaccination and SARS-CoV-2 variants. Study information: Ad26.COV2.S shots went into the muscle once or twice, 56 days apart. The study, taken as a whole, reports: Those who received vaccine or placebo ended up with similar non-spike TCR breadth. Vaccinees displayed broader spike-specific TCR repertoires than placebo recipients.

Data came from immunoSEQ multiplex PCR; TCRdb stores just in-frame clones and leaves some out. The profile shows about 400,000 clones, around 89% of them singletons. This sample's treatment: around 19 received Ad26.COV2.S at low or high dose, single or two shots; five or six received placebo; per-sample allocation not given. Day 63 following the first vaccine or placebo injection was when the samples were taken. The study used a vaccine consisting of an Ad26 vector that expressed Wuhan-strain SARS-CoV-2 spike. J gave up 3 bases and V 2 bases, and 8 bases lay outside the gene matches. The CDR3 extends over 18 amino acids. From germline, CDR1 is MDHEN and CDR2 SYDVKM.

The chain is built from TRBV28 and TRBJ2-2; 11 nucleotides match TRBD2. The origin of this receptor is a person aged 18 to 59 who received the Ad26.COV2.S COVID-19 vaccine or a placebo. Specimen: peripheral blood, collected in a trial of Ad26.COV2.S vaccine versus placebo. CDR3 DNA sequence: TGTGCCAGCAGTTTACCCTCCGGACTAGCGGGCTACACCGGGGAGCTGTTTTTT. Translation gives CASSLPSGLAGYTGELFF.